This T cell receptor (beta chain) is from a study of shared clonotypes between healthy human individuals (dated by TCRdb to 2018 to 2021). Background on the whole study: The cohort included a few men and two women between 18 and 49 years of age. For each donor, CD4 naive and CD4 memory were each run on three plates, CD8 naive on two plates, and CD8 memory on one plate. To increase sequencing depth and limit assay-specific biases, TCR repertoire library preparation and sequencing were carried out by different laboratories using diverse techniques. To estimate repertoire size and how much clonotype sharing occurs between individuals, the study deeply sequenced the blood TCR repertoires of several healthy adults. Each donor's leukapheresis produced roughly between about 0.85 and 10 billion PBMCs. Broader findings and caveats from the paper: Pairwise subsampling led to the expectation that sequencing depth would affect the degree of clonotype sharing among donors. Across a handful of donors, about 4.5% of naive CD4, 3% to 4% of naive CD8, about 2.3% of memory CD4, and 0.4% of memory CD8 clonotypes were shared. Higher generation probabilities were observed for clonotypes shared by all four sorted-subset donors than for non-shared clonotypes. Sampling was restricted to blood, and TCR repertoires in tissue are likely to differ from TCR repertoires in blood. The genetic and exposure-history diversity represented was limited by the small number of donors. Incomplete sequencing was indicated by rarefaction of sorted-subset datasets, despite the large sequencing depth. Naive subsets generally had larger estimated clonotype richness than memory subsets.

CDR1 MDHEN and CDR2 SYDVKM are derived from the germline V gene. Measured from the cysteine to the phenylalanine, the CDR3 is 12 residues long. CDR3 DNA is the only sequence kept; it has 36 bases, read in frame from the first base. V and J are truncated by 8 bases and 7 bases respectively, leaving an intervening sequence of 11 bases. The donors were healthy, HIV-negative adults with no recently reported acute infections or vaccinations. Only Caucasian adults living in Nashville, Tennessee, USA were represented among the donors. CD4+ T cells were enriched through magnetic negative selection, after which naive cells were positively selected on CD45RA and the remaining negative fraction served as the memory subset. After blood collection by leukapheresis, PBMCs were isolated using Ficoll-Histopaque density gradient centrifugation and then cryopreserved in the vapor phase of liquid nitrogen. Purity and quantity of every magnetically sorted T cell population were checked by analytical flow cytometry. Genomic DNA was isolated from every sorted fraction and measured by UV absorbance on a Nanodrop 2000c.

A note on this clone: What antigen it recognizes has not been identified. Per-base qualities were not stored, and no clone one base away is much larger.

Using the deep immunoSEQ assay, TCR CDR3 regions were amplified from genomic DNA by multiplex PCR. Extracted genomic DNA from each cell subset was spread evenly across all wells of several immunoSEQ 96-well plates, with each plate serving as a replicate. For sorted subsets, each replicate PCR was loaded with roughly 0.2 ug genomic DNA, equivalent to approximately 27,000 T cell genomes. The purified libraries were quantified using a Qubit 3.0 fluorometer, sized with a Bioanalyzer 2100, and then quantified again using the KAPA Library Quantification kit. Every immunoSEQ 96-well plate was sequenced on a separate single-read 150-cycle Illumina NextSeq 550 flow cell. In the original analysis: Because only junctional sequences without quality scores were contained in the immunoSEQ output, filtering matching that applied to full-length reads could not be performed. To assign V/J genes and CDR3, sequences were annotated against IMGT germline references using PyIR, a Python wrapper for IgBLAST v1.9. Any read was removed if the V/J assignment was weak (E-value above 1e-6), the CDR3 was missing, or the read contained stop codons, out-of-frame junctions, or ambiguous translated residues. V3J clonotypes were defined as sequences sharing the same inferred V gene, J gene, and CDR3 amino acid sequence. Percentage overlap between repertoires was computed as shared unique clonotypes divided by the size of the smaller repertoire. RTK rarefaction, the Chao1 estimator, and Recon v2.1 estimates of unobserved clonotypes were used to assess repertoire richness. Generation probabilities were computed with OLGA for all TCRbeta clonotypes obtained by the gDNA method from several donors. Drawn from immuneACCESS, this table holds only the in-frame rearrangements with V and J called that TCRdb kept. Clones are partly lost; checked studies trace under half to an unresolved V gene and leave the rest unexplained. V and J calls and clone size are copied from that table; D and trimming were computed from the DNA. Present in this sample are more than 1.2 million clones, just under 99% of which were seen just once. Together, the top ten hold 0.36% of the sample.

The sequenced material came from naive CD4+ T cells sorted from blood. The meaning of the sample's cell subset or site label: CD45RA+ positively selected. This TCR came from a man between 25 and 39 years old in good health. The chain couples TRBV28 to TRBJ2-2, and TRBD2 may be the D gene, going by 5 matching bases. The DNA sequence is TGTGCCAGCGGGAGTCTCATCGGGGAGCTGTTTTTT. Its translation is CASGSLIGELFF.